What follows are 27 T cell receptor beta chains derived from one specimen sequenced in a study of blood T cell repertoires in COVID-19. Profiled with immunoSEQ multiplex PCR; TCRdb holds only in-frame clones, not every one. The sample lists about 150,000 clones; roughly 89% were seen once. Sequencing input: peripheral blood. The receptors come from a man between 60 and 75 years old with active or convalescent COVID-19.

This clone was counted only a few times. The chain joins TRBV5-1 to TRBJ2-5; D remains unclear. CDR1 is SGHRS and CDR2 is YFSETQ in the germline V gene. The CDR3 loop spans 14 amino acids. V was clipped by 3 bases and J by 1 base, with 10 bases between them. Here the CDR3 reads CASSSQQIQETQYF. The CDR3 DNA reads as TGCGCCAGCAGCTCACAACAGATCCAAGAGACCCAGTACTTC.

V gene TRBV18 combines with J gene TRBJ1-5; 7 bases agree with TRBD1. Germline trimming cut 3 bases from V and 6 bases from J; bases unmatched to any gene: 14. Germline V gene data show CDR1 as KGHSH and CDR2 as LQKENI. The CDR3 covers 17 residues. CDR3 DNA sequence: TGTGCCAGCTCACCTCAACTCGCCCCAGGGGGGACTCAGCCCCAGCATTTT. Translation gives CASSPQLAPGGTQPQHF.

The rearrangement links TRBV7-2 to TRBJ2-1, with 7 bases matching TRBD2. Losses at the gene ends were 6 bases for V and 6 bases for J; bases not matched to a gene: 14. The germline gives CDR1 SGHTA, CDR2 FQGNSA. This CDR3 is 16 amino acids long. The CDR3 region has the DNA TGTGCCAGCAGTTCAGACTCCGGGACGGGAGGCAATGAGCAGTTCTTC. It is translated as CASSSDSGTGGNEQFF.

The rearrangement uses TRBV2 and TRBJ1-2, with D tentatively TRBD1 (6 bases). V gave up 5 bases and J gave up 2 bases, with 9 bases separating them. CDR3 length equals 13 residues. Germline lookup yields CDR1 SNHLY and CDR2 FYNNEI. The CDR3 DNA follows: TGTGCCAGCAGTCCTGACAGGAACTATGGCTACACCTTC. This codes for CASSPDRNYGYTF.

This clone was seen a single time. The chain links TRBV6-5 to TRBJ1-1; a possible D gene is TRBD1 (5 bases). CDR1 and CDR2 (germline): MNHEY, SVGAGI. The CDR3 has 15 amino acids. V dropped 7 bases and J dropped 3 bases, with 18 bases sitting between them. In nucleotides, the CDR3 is TGTGCCAGCACCGATTGGGAGGGGACGGACACTGAAGCTTTCTTT. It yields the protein CASTDWEGTDTEAFF.

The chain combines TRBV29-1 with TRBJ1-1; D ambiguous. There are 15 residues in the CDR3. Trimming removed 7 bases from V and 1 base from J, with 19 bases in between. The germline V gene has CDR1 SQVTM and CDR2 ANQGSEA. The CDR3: CSASSGRAGNTEAFF. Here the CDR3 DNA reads TGCAGCGCCTCGAGTGGGAGGGCTGGGAACACTGAAGCTTTCTTT.

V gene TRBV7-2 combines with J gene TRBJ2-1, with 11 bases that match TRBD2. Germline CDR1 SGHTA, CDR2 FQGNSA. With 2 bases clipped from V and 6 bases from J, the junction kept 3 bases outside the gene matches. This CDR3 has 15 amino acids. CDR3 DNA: TGTGCCAGCAGCTTAATGCTAGCGGGAGGCAATGAGCAGTTCTTC. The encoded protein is CASSLMLAGGNEQFF.

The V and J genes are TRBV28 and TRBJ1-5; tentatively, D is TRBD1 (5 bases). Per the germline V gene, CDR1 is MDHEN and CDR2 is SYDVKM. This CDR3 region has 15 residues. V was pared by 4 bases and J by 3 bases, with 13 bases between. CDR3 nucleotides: TGTGCCAGCAGTTCCCCAGGAGGGGTCAATCAGCCCCAGCATTTT. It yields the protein CASSSPGGVNQPQHF.

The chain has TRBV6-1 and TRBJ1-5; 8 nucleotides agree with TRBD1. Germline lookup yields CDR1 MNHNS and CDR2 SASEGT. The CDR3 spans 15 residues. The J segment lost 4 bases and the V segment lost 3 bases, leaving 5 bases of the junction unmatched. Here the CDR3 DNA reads TGTGCCAGCAGTGATAACAGGGGGGGGAATCAGCCCCAGCATTTT. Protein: CASSDNRGGNQPQHF.

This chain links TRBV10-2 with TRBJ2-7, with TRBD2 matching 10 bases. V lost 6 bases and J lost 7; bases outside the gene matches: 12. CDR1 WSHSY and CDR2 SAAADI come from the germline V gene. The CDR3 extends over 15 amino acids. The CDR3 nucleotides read TGCGCCAGCAGGGATACGGGACTAGCGTCGGGAGAGCAGTACTTC. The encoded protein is CASRDTGLASGEQYF.

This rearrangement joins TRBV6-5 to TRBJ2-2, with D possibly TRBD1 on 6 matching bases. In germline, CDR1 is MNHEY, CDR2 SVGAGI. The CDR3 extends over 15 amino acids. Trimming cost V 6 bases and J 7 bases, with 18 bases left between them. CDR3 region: CASRTPRTENGELFF. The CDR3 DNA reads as TGTGCCAGCAGGACCCCACGGACAGAGAACGGGGAGCTGTTTTTT.

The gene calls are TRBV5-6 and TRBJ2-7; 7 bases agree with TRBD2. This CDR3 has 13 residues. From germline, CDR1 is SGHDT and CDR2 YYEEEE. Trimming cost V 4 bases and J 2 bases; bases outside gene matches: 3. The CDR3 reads CASSQGLAYEQYF. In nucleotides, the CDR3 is TGTGCCAGCAGCCAAGGACTAGCCTACGAGCAGTACTTC. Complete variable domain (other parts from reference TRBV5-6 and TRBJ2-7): DAGVTQSPTHLIKTRGQQVTLRCSPKSGHDTVSWYQQALGQGPQFIFQYYEEEERQRGNFPDRFSGHQFPNYSSELNVNALLLGDSALYLCASSQGLAYEQYFGPGTRLTVT.

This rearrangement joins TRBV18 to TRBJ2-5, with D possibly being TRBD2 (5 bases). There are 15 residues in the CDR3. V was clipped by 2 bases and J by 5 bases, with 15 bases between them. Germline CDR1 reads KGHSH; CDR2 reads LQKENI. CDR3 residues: CASSPMSLRGETQYF. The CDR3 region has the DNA TGTGCCAGCTCACCAATGAGTCTTAGAGGGGAGACCCAGTACTTC.

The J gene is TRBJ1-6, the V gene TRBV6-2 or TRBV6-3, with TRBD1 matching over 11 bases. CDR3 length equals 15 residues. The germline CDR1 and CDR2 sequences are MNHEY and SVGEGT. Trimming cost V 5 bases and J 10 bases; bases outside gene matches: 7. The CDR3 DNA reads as TGTGCCAGCAGTACTGGACAGGGGGCAGGGTCACCCCTCCACTTT. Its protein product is CASSTGQGAGSPLHF.

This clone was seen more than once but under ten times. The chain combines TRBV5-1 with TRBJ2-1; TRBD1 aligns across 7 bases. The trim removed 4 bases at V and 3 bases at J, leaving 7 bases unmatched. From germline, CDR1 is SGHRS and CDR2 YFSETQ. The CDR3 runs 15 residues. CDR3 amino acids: CASSPGGRGYNEQFF. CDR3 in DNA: TGCGCCAGCAGCCCAGGGGGTCGGGGCTACAATGAGCAGTTCTTC.

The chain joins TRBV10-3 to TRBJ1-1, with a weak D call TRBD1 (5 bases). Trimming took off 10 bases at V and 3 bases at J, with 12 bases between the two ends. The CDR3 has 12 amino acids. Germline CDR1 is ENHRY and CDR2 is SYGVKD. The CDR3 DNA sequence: TGTGCCACTTGGTCGGGGGACACTGAAGCTTTCTTT. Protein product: CATWSGDTEAFF.

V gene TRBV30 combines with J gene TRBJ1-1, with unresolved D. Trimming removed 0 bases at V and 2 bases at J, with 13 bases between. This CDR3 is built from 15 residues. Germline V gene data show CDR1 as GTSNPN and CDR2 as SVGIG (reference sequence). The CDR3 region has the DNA TGTGCCTGGAGTGTATCCCCTTTTCTTAACACTGAAGCTTTCTTT. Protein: CAWSVSPFLNTEAFF.

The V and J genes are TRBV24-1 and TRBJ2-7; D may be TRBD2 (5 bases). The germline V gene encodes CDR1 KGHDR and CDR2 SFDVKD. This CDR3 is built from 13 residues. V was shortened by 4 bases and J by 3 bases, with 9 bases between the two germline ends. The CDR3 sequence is CATSDPGNYEQYF. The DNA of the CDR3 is TGTGCCACCAGTGACCCGGGGAACTACGAGCAGTACTTC.

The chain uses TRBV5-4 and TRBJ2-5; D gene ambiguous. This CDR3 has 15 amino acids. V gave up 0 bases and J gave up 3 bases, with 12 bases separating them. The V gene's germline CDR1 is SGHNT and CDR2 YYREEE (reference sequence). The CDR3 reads CASSLAAFSEETQYF. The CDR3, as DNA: TGTGCCAGCAGCTTGGCCGCGTTTTCCGAAGAGACCCAGTACTTC. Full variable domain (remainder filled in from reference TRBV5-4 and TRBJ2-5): ETGVTQSPTHLIKTRGQQVTLRCSSQSGHNTVSWYQQALGQGPQFIFQYYREEENGRGNFPPRFSGLQFPNYSSELNVNALELDDSALYLCASSLAAFSEETQYFGPGTRLLVL.

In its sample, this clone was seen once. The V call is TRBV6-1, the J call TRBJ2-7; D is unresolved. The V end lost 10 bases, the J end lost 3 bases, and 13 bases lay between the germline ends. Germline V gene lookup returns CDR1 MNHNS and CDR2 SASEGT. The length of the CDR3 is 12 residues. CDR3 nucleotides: TGTGCCACCCGAGACAATATCTACGAGCAGTACTTC. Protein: CATRDNIYEQYF.

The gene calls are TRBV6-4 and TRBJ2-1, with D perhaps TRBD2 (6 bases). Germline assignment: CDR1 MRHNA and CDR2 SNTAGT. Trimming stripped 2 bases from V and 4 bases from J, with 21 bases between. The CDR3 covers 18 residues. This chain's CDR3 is CASSDPRFTGVRYNEQFF. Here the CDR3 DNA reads TGTGCCAGCAGTGACCCCCGCTTCACGGGAGTTCGGTACAATGAGCAGTTCTTC.

The chain's CDR3 is CASSPSLNNEQFF. CDR3 bases: TGTGCCAGCAGTCCCAGTCTTAACAATGAGCAGTTCTTC. The chain uses TRBV6-5 and TRBJ2-1; no reliable D call. Germline V CDR1 and CDR2: MNHEY, SVGAGI. The CDR3 is made up of 13 amino acids. Trimming pared 5 bases from V and 5 bases from J, leaving 10 bases between.

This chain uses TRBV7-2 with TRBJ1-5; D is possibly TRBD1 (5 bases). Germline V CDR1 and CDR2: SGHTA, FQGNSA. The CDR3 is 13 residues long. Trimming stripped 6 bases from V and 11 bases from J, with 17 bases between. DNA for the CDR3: TGTGCCAGCAGTCCCGACGGGGGTAAGGCCCAGCATTTT. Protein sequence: CASSPDGGKAQHF.

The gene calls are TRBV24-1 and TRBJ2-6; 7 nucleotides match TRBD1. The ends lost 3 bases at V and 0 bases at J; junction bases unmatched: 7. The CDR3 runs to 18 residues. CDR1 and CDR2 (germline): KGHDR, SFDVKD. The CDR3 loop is CATSDTRTGNSGANVLTF. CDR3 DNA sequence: TGTGCCACCAGTGATACCAGGACAGGCAACTCTGGGGCCAACGTCCTGACTTTC.

The CDR3 loop is CASPAQIYQPQHF. DNA for the CDR3: TGTGCCAGCCCGGCACAGATCTATCAGCCCCAGCATTTT. The V and J genes are TRBV21-1 and TRBJ1-5; the table calls TRBD1, which could not be checked here. TRBV21-1 is assigned pseudogene status. The CDR3 is 13 residues long.

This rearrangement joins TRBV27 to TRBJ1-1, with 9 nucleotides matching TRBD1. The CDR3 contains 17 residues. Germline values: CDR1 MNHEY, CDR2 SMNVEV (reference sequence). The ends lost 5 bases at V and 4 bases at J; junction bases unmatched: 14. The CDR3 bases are TGTGCCAGCAGTGTCCTCAGCCTGACAGGGGGGTTCACTGAAGCTTTCTTT. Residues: CASSVLSLTGGFTEAFF.

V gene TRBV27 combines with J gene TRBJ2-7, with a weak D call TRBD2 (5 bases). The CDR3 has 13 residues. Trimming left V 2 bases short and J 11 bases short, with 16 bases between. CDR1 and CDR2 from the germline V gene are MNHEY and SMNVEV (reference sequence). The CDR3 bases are TGTGCCAGCAGTTTACCCGACGGAGGCTTGAAGTACTTC. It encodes CASSLPDGGLKYF.